The clone carrying this T cell receptor (beta chain) has a single count. Its antigen is still unknown. This may stem from a read error, because a much larger clone lies one nucleotide away. TCR alpha and beta CDR3 regions were amplified from RNA using iRepertoire nested multiplex PCR. For one-step reverse transcription and amplification, about 90-400 ng of tissue mRNA or PBMC total RNA was used. MiXCR, run by TCRdb on the multiplex PCR reads, gives a single entry per CDR3 protein. The repertoire includes about 180,000 distinct CDR3 sequences, around 45% of them detected once, and around 5.3% sits in the top ten. These data are taken from a study of glioma-infiltrating T cells. The CDR3 runs 16 residues. CDR1 and CDR2 from the germline V gene are MNHEY and SVGAGI. Study-wide findings and caveats: Only very few CDR3 sequences appeared in both tissue and blood. Tissue-blood divergence was below expectation in non-neoplastic patients, above in gliomas.

Sequencing was performed on glioma tissue, nonneoplastic brain tissue, or PBMCs (not recorded which). The TCR was taken from a human donor with low-grade glioma or glioblastoma, undergoing nonglioma brain surgery, or in good health (not recorded which). The rearrangement joins TRBV6-5 to TRBJ2-3; possibly TRBD2 for D (6 bases). The CDR3 sequence is CAGSPSRFGGTDTQYF. The CDR3 region has the DNA TGTGCCGGCAGCCCTTCTCGGTTCGGGGGTACAGATACGCAGTATTTT.